The T cell receptor beta chain under discussion was sequenced for a study of CD8+CD57+ T cells in acquired aplastic anemia. Study details: On average, sorted CD4+ and CD8+ cells gave 3 to 4 ug of DNA. General study results and limits: The CD8+ Simpson's diversity of patients and controls was not significantly different.

Patients included in sequencing had previously demonstrated CD8+CD57+ cell expansion by flow cytometry. All participating patients were living with severe acquired aplastic anemia. The CDR3 is 14 amino acids. Trimming removed 5 bases at V and 5 bases at J, with 17 bases between. The germline gives CDR1 DFQATT, CDR2 SNEGSKA (reference sequence). The template for TCR beta VDJ and CDR3 sequence profiling was genomic DNA. MiXCR, run by TCRdb on the reads, gives a single entry per CDR3 protein. The sample includes about 160,000 distinct CDR3 sequences, roughly 43% of them seen just once. In its sample, this clonotype was seen once. Its cognate antigen is unknown.

The chain has TRBV20-1 and TRBJ2-3, with D perhaps TRBD1 or TRBD2 (5 bases each). What was sequenced was sorted CD4+, CD8+, or CD8+CD57+ T cells (not recorded which) from PBMCs. This sequence was found in a human donor with aplastic anemia. This chain's CDR3 is CSASHRDQQDTQYF. The CDR3 nucleotides read TGCAGTGCTTCCCACCGGGACCAGCAAGATACGCAGTATTTT.